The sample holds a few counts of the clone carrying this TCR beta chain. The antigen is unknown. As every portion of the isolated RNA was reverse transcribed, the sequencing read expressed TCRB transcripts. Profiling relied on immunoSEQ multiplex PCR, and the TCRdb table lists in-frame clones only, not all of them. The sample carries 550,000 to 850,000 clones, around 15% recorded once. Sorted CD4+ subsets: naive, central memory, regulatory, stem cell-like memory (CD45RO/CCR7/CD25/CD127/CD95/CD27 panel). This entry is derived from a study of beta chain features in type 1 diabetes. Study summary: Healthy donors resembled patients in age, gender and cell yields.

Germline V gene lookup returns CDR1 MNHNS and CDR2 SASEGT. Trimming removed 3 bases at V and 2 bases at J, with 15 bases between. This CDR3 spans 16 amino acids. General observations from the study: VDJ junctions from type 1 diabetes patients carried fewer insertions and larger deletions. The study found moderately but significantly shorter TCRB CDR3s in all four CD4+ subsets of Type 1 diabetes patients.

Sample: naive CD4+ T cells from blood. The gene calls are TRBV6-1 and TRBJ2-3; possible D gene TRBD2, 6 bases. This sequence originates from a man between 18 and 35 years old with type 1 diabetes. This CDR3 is CASSDGGYRYTDTQYF. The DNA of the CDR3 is TGTGCCAGCAGTGATGGGGGGTACAGATACACAGATACGCAGTATTTT.